The 2 T cell receptor beta chains given below trace back to one sample, sequenced in a study of vaccination effects on CD4 cells after COVID-19. Expansion with viral peptide pools was applied to antigen-specific CD4+ T cells by the ViraFEST assay prior to sequencing. Isolation of CD4+ T cells took place after about ten days of culture. The healthy vaccine recipients, who had no prior SARS-CoV-2 infection, showed negative nucleocapsid antibodies. Their antigen targets remain unknown. Generated by immunoSEQ multiplex PCR, the TCRdb table keeps only in-frame clones and is missing some. Among just under 75,000 clones listed, about 70% were seen once. The sample consisted of CD4+ T cells from PBMCs cultured with HCoV-NL63 spike peptides, taken before COVID-19 vaccination. These receptors all stem from a human donor who received a COVID-19 vaccine.

In this sample, this clone turned up a few times. The rearrangement links TRBV28 to TRBJ1-1; D ambiguous. CDR3 length: 14 amino acids. V was clipped by 2 bases and J by 4 bases, with 11 bases between them. The germline V gene has CDR1 MDHEN and CDR2 SYDVKM. This CDR3 is CASSLRRVGTEAFF. As DNA, the CDR3 is TGTGCCAGCAGTTTAAGGAGGGTAGGCACTGAAGCTTTCTTT.

The V and J genes are TRBV11-2 and TRBJ2-4; weak D call: TRBD2 (5 bases). The germline gives CDR1 SGHAT, CDR2 FQNNGV. This CDR3 is built from 17 residues. Deletions cut 7 bases from V and 0 bases from J, with 19 bases between. The chain's CDR3 is CASIGVRAQLAKNIQYF. CDR3 in DNA: TGTGCCAGCATCGGAGTGCGGGCCCAGCTAGCCAAAAACATTCAGTACTTC.